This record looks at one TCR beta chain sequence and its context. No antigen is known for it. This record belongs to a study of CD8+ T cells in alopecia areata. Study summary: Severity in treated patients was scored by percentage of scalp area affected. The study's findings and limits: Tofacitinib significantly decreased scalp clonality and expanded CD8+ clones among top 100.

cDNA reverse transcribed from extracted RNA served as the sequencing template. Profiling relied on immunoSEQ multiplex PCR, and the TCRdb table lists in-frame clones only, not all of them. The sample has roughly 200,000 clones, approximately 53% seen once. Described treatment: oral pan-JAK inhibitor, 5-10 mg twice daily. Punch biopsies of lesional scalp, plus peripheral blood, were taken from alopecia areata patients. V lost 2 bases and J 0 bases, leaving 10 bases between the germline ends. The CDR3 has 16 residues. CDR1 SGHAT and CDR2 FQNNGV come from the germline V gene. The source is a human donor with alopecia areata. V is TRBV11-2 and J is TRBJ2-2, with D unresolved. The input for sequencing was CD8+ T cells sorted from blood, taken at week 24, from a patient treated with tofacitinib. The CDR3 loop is CASSLLSPANTGELFF. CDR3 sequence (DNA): TGTGCCAGCAGCTTACTCTCCCCCGCGAACACCGGGGAGCTGTTTTTT.